Below are 29 T cell receptor beta chains sequenced from a single sample in a study of a mutant IDH1 vaccine in newly diagnosed glioma. Time point of the sample: baseline, week 1 (first vaccination visit). Treatment: pre-vaccination baseline after standard-of-care therapy. Clones were read by immunoSEQ multiplex PCR, and TCRdb kept only the in-frame ones, dropping some. Of roughly 86,000 clones in the sample, about four fifths were seen once. The sample consisted of PBMCs, taken from a glioma patient treated with radiotherapy, temozolomide or both. The receptors originated from a middle-aged man with glioma.

The rearrangement joins TRBV6-1 to TRBJ1-1; weak D call: TRBD1 (5 bases). The CDR3 is 10 amino acids. Trimming took 2 bases from V and 11 from J, leaving 6 bases between them. Germline values: CDR1 MNHNS, CDR2 SASEGT. The CDR3 loop reads CASSEWGAFF. Written as DNA, the CDR3 is TGTGCCAGCAGTGAATGGGGGGCTTTCTTT.

As to this clone: Other DNA sequences in this sample translate to the same CDR3. This sequence joins TRBV5-1 and TRBJ2-3; 7 bases align to TRBD2. Looked up from germline, CDR1 is SGHRS and CDR2 is YFSETQ. J lost 0 bases, V lost 1 base, and 2 bases had no gene match. The CDR3 extends over 15 amino acids. The CDR3 region has the DNA TGCGCCAGCAGCTTGCGGGGGGTTAGCACAGATACGCAGTATTTT. Translation gives CASSLRGVSTDTQYF.

The chain has TRBV5-5 and TRBJ1-2; D is undetermined. The V end lost 0 bases, the J end lost 2 bases, and 8 bases lay between the germline ends. Per the germline V gene, CDR1 is SGHKS and CDR2 is YYEKEE (reference sequence). This CDR3 region has 14 residues. The chain's CDR3 is CASSLAIGNYGYTF. CDR3 in DNA: TGTGCCAGCAGCTTGGCAATAGGGAACTATGGCTACACCTTC.

This CDR3 reads CASSPRGAGRYEQYF. For the CDR3, the DNA is TGTGCCAGCTCACCCCGCGGGGCAGGGAGATACGAGCAGTACTTC. The chain links TRBV18 to TRBJ2-7; D is perhaps TRBD2 (6 bases). Germline CDR1 is KGHSH and CDR2 is LQKENI. V was cut by 3 bases and J by 4 bases, with 16 bases left in between. The CDR3 length is 15 residues.

As DNA, the CDR3 is TGTGCCAGCGGTTTAGTTTCGGGGGGATCCTACGAGCAGTACTTC. Amino acids: CASGLVSGGSYEQYF. This chain links TRBV21-1 with TRBJ2-7; TRBD2 is taken as the D call from the table, unchecked against the DNA. TRBV21-1 is termed a pseudogene. The CDR3 is 15 residues long.

This clone was seen only once. The chain has TRBV4-3 and TRBJ1-1; D call uncertain. CDR1 is LGHNA and CDR2 is YSLEER in the germline V gene. The CDR3 is 13 residues long. Between the trimmed V and J ends, which lost 3 bases and 6 bases, there was a span of 11 bases. CDR3 coding DNA: TGCGCCAGCAGCCATACAGAAACCGCTGAAGCTTTCTTT. This sequence encodes CASSHTETAEAFF.

The rearrangement links TRBV19 to TRBJ2-1; TRBD1 agrees at 9 bases. Germline trimming cut 4 bases from V and 3 bases from J; bases unmatched to any gene: 4. The CDR3 contains 15 residues. Germline assignment: CDR1 LNHDA and CDR2 SQIVND (reference sequence). The CDR3 reads CASSKWTGDYNEQFF. CDR3 nucleotide sequence: TGTGCCAGTAGTAAATGGACAGGGGACTACAATGAGCAGTTCTTC.

The chain uses TRBV29-1 and TRBJ1-4; TRBD1 agrees at 11 bases. The CDR3 contains 14 residues. V was clipped by 6 bases and J by 5 bases; unmatched bases: 5. Germline V lookup: CDR1 SQVTM, CDR2 ANQGSEA. CDR3 DNA: TGCAGCGTACCTGGGACAGGGGGGAATGAAAAACTGTTTTTT. Translating it yields CSVPGTGGNEKLFF.

The chain joins TRBV19 to TRBJ2-2; TRBD1 or TRBD2 may be the D gene (5 bases each). The germline CDR1 and CDR2 sequences are LNHDA and SQIVND (reference sequence). Deletions cut 2 bases from V and 5 bases from J, with 12 bases between. This CDR3 has 15 amino acids. For the CDR3, the DNA is TGTGCCAGTAGTATATCCCCAGGGAGAACCGGGGAGCTGTTTTTT. Its protein is CASSISPGRTGELFF.

The chain has TRBV5-5 and TRBJ2-7, with TRBD2 matching over 10 bases. The junction had 8 bases not matched to a gene; V was cut back by 2 bases and J by 3 bases. In germline, CDR1 is SGHKS, CDR2 YYEKEE (reference sequence). The CDR3 loop spans 16 amino acids. As DNA, the CDR3 is TGTGCCAGCAGCTTCCTAGCGGGGGCCTCCCTCTACGAGCAGTACTTC. It codes for CASSFLAGASLYEQYF.

The chain is built from TRBV27 and TRBJ2-7; no reliable D call. The CDR3 extends over 15 amino acids. V lost 5 bases, J lost 3 bases, and 17 bases lay in between. Germline CDR1 and CDR2: MNHEY and SMNVEV (reference sequence). CDR3 amino acids: CASSASIGRRYEQYF. The DNA of the CDR3 is TGTGCCAGCAGTGCAAGCATAGGCCGGCGCTACGAGCAGTACTTC.

This clone was seen a handful of times. This specimen includes other DNA sequences encoding the same CDR3. The chain couples TRBV20-1 to TRBJ1-1; no firm D call. V was cut by 3 bases and J by 1 base, with 3 bases left in between. Germline lookup yields CDR1 DFQATT and CDR2 SNEGSKA (reference sequence). The CDR3 runs to 11 residues. CDR3 sequence (DNA): TGCAGTGCTAGCCCGAACACTGAAGCTTTCTTT. Its protein is CSASPNTEAFF.

This rearrangement joins TRBV7-6 to TRBJ2-7; 8 bases are shared with TRBD1. Germline V lookup: CDR1 SGHVS, CDR2 FNYEAQ. The CDR3 loop spans 13 amino acids. V trimming: 2 bases; J trimming: 4 bases; junction bases outside the gene matches: 1. The CDR3 here is CASSLTGGYEQYF. CDR3 bases: TGTGCCAGCAGCTTAACAGGGGGTTACGAGCAGTACTTC.

The chain recombines TRBV30 with TRBJ1-2; weak D call: TRBD1 (5 bases). This CDR3 region has 12 residues. In germline, CDR1 is GTSNPN, CDR2 SVGIG (reference sequence). Trimming shortened V by 2 bases and J by 5 bases, and 9 bases separated the two germline ends. The CDR3 region is CAWSNQGYGYTF. As DNA, the CDR3 is TGTGCCTGGAGTAATCAGGGATATGGCTACACCTTC.

This clone has only a few counts. This rearrangement joins TRBV9 to TRBJ2-7, with 7 bases that match TRBD2. Germline-derived CDR1 and CDR2 are SGDLS and YYNGEE. The V segment lost 4 bases and the J segment 5 bases; nucleotides outside the gene matches: 9. The CDR3 has 14 residues. The CDR3 loop is CASSPVGGDHEQYF. CDR3 bases: TGTGCCAGCAGCCCCGTTGGGGGGGACCACGAGCAGTACTTC. Complete variable domain (other parts from reference TRBV9 and TRBJ2-7): DSGVTQTPKHLITATGQRVTLRCSPRSGDLSVYWYQQSLDQGLQFLIQYYNGEERAKGNILERFSAQQFPDLHSELNLSSLELGDSALYFCASSPVGGDHEQYFGPGTRLTVT.

This sequence joins TRBV11-2 and TRBJ2-2; a weak D match, TRBD2 (6 bases). This CDR3 spans 15 amino acids. Germline lookup yields CDR1 SGHAT and CDR2 FQNNGV. V lost 3 bases and J lost 4, with 12 bases in between. The CDR3 DNA reads as TGTGCCAGCAGCTTGGCGGGAAAGAGCACCGGGGAGCTGTTTTTT. It translates to CASSLAGKSTGELFF.

The chain combines TRBV5-8 with TRBJ1-2, with no clear D. The length of the CDR3 is 12 residues. Trimming took 1 base from V and 5 from J, leaving 6 bases between them. Looked up from germline, CDR1 is SGHTS and CDR2 is YDEGEE. The CDR3 DNA reads as TGTGCCAGCAGCTTGACGGGGTATGGCTACACCTTC. Encoded protein: CASSLTGYGYTF.

This clone showed up just a few times. The V and J genes are TRBV7-9 and TRBJ2-1; TRBD2 matches 13 bases. This CDR3 is built from 19 residues. With 1 base clipped from V and 4 bases from J, the junction kept 10 bases outside the gene matches. Per germline, CDR1 SEHNR and CDR2 FQNEAQ (reference sequence). CDR3 protein: CASSLEGLAGQPLYNEQFF. The CDR3 bases are TGTGCCAGCAGCTTAGAGGGACTAGCGGGACAACCTTTATACAATGAGCAGTTCTTC.

This rearrangement joins TRBV5-1 to TRBJ1-1; TRBD1 matches 7 bases. V shed 4 bases, J shed 7 bases, and the junction held 4 bases outside the gene matches. Germline CDR1 SGHRS, CDR2 YFSETQ. The CDR3 sequence is 12 residues long. CDR3 protein: CASSLRDSEAFF. The DNA of the CDR3 is TGCGCCAGCAGCCTCCGGGACAGTGAAGCTTTCTTT.

This chain's CDR3 is CASGLVPGGEGYTF. CDR3 bases: TGTGCTAGTGGTTTGGTACCAGGGGGAGAGGGCTACACCTTC. V is TRBV12-5 and J is TRBJ1-2; 7 nucleotides match TRBD1. The CDR3 has 14 amino acids. CDR1 is LGHNT, CDR2 FRNRAP, per germline. The J segment lost 8 bases and the V segment lost 0 bases, leaving 6 bases of the junction unmatched.

V gene TRBV7-9 combines with J gene TRBJ1-1, with 11 bases lining up with TRBD1. V trimming: 1 base; J trimming: 10 bases; junction bases outside the gene matches: 11. The CDR3 consists of 16 residues. Germline-derived CDR1 and CDR2 are SEHNR and FQNEAQ (reference sequence). The chain's CDR3 is CASSLVSDRGLVLAFF. For the CDR3, the DNA is TGTGCCAGCAGCTTAGTCTCGGACAGGGGGCTCGTGTTAGCTTTCTTT.

The chain uses TRBV6-6 and TRBJ1-5, with 11 nucleotides matching TRBD1. The V gene's germline CDR1 is MNHNY and CDR2 SVGAGI (reference sequence). The CDR3 is made up of 16 amino acids. The trim removed 5 bases at V and 3 bases at J, leaving 6 bases unmatched. The CDR3 loop is CASSPRDRGYNQPQHF. The CDR3 coding sequence is TGTGCCAGCAGTCCCCGGGACAGGGGGTACAATCAGCCCCAGCATTTT.

In the case of this clone: Other DNA sequences in the sample encode the same CDR3. The chain links TRBV6-5 to TRBJ2-7; D not resolved. Germline V gives CDR1 MNHEY, CDR2 SVGAGI. The CDR3 runs 12 residues. V was pared by 0 bases and J by 1 base, with 1 base between. The CDR3 region has the DNA TGTGCCAGCAGTTACTCTTCCTACGAGCAGTACTTC. As protein: CASSYSSYEQYF.

The chain employs TRBV5-3 and TRBJ1-5; D might be TRBD1 (5 bases). TRBV5-3 is flagged as an ORF with uncertain function. V gave up 3 bases and J gave up 8 bases, with 18 bases separating them. The CDR3 consists of 15 residues. This chain's CDR3 is CARSSNGGAPKPQHF. CDR3 in DNA: TGTGCCAGAAGCTCTAATGGTGGGGCGCCGAAGCCCCAGCATTTT.

The V and J genes are TRBV6-6 and TRBJ2-7, with TRBD2 matching 10 bases. The CDR3 has 11 residues. Trimming took 10 bases from V and 7 from J; bases not matched to a gene: 4. The germline V gene encodes CDR1 MNHNY and CDR2 SVGAGI (reference sequence). The CDR3 spells CATQAGGEQYF. CDR3 in DNA: TGTGCCACCCAAGCGGGGGGGGAGCAGTACTTC.

The count of this clone is one. This rearrangement joins TRBV19 to TRBJ2-1, with 10 bases lining up with TRBD1. The CDR3 is 14 amino acids. V gave up 5 bases and J gave up 6 bases; unmatched junction bases: 4. Germline loops: CDR1 LNHDA, CDR2 SQIVND (reference sequence). For the CDR3, the DNA is TGTGCCAGTAGTGACAGGGGGCGTATCAATGAGCAGTTCTTC. This sequence encodes CASSDRGRINEQFF. Variable domain in full (rest from reference TRBV19 and TRBJ2-1): DGGITQSPKYLFRKEGQNVTLSCEQNLNHDAMYWYRQDPGQGLRLIYYSQIVNDFQKGDIAEGYSVSREKKESFPLTVTSAQKNPTAFYLCASSDRGRINEQFFGPGTRLTVL.

The chain is built from TRBV4-1 and TRBJ2-1, with 9 bases aligning to TRBD1. The germline V gene encodes CDR1 MGHRA and CDR2 YSYEKL. CDR3 size: 15 residues. Trimming at V came to 2 bases and at J to 7 bases, leaving 6 bases not matched to a gene. The CDR3 DNA is TGCGCCAGCAGCCAATTATGGGACAGGGAAAATGAGCAGTTCTTC. It specifies CASSQLWDRENEQFF.

This rearrangement joins TRBV7-2 to TRBJ2-1; D is unresolved. Trimming took off 4 bases at V and 3 bases at J, with 19 bases between the two ends. This CDR3 is built from 17 residues. Germline values: CDR1 SGHTA, CDR2 FQGNSA. The CDR3 protein is CASSSLVGRLLYNEQFF. The CDR3 DNA sequence: TGTGCCAGCAGCTCCTTGGTTGGGCGGCTTCTCTACAATGAGCAGTTCTTC.

There are a few counts of this clone. V and J are TRBV19 and TRBJ1-2; D gene unclear. Trimming took 4 bases from V and 6 from J, leaving 21 bases between them. Germline values: CDR1 LNHDA, CDR2 SQIVND (reference sequence). The length of the CDR3 is 16 residues. The CDR3 nucleotides read TGTGCCAGTAGTACGGGAACCCCGACCCCAGAAGATGGCTACACCTTC. Translated, it gives CASSTGTPTPEDGYTF.